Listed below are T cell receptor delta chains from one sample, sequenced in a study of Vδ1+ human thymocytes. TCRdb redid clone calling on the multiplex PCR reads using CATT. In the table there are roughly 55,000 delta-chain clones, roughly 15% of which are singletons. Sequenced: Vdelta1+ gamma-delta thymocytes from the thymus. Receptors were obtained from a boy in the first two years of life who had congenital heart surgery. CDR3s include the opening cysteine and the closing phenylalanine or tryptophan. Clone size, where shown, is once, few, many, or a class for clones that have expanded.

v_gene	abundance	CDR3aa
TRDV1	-	CALGNLSYFSIWGIYTDKLIF
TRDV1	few	CALGEYPTPSAYWGISDKLIF
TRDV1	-	CALGAEPSYYKLIF
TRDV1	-	CALGEVFILSSYWRYTDKLIF
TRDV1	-	CALGPKRNGLGLYTDKLIF
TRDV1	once	CALGDALPTPWSDKLIF
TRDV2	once	CACDTEDTRAYTDKLIF
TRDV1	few	CALGDPLPTEAGMTDKLIF
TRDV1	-	CALGEPTPGMYTDKLIF
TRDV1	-	CALGNGAHLLWGILYTDKLIF
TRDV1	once	CALGELPFCRSDTDKLIF
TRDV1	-	CALGKVRPADFLYWGMPTGTDKLIF
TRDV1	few	CALGEMGIPTPLLGGDKLIF
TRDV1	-	CALGSSFRLTGGQRHPDRTDKLIF
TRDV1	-	CALGEALLGSFTDKLIF
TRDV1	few	CALGPNYRWGIADKLIF
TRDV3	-	CALHSYWGSESTDKLIF
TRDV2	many	CAWLLYWGMLYTDKLIF
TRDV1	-	CALGGHPHPPYTDKLIF
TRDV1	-	CALGTQYFLYRVYTDKLIF
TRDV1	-	CALGELIVLGDPWADKLIF
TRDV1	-	CALGDRPAWYTDKLIF
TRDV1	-	CALGGGFSRTDKLIF
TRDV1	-	CALGELPSYVTGYTDKLIF
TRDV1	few	CALGELGLPTHWETRRANTDKLIF
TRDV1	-	CALGGEDHSSTFRTGGYDLCDDKLIF
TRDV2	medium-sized	CACDTYWGPYTDKLIF
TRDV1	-	CALGELPSRCTGGYVLGLIF
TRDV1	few	CALGERLAWGSRHDKLIF
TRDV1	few	CALGELLPPRTGGYAVTKLMYTDKLIF
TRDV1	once	CALGELESPKGSYWGILHKLIF
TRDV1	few	CALGENMLVGWGMMNKLIF
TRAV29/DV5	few	CAAWPSPMVGDKTGDKLIF
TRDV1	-	CALGELPPLGPNTDKLIF
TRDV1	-	CALGELSGGYNADKLIF
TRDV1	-	CALGERCGSDDKLIF
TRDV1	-	CALGVCASLGADKLIF
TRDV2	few	CACVHLELGDTRGYTDKFIF
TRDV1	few	CALGELLFLPVWGIGHTDKLIF
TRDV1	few	CALGSCTQTDKLIF
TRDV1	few	CALGELYSFTGGYADTDKLIF
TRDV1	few	CALGELPPEGFFLGDSGFTDKLIF
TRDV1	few	CALGELLGINLYTDKLIF
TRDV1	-	CALGERSLPTDGIGYTDKLIF
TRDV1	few	CALGGTSLYWGSTIRTDKLIF
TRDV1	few	CALGEVLFTRGGFTDKLIF
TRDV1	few	CALGEQSYEGWGIQTLHTDKLIF
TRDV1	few	CALGERSTLPVQMWGIGPTDKLIF
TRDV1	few	CALGELERGDIGYTDKLIF
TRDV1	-	CALGEAGGKLIF
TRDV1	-	CALGELVAGGRVYTDKLIF